Shown below are 31 T cell receptor beta chains from a single sample sequenced in a study of PD-1 blockade in mismatch repair-deficient tumors. The protocol was immunoSEQ multiplex PCR, while the TCRdb copy is restricted to in-frame clones and leaves out a portion. Among some 120,000 clones listed, about 80% were seen once. The specimen was peripheral blood, collected 60 weeks after starting pembrolizumab. The receptors come from an adult with mismatch repair-deficient cancer.

The V and J genes are TRBV19 and TRBJ1-5, with 11 positions matching TRBD1. After removal of 4 bases from V and 7 bases from J, the junction contained 3 bases not matched to a gene. Germline CDR1 and CDR2: LNHDA and SQIVND (reference sequence). CDR3 length: 14 residues. CDR3 bases: TGTGCCAGTAGTAGGACAGGGGGCAGGCAGCCCCAGCATTTT. Translating it yields CASSRTGGRQPQHF.

The V call is TRBV5-1, the J call TRBJ2-7; 10 bases map to TRBD1. The CDR3 extends over 15 amino acids. Germline CDR1 reads SGHRS; CDR2 reads YFSETQ. Losses at the gene ends were 4 bases for V and 4 bases for J; bases not matched to a gene: 8. This chain's CDR3 is CASSNLTGGAYEQYF. CDR3 DNA sequence: TGCGCCAGCAGCAATCTGACAGGGGGCGCATACGAGCAGTACTTC. The full variable domain, rest sourced from reference TRBV5-1 and TRBJ2-7, is KAGVTQTPRYLIKTRGQQVTLSCSPISGHRSVSWYQQTPGQGLQFLFEYFSETQRNKGNFPGRFSGRQFSNSRSEMNVSTLELGDSALYLCASSNLTGGAYEQYFGPGTRLTVT.

This rearrangement joins TRBV7-6 to TRBJ2-3; D gene uncertain. Trimming took off 5 bases at V and 7 bases at J, with 16 bases between the two ends. The CDR3 contains 14 residues. CDR1 and CDR2 (germline): SGHVS, FNYEAQ. CDR3 loop: CASSPPYSAYTQYF. CDR3 nucleotides: TGTGCCAGCAGCCCCCCCTACAGCGCCTATACGCAGTATTTT.

This chain joins TRBV5-6 and TRBJ2-2; 9 bases align to TRBD1. The trim removed 4 bases at V and 3 bases at J, leaving 4 bases unmatched. CDR1 and CDR2 (germline): SGHDT, YYEEEE. The CDR3 extends over 15 amino acids. The CDR3 spells CASSPDRGYTGELFF. The CDR3 bases are TGTGCCAGCAGCCCGGACAGGGGATACACCGGGGAGCTGTTTTTT.

The chain is built from TRBV9 and TRBJ1-3, with D hard to call. Germline V CDR1 and CDR2: SGDLS, YYNGEE. V was clipped by 3 bases and J by 0 bases, with 7 bases between them. The CDR3 sequence is 14 residues long. The CDR3 DNA sequence: TGTGCCAGCAGCGGACGGGTCTCTGGAAACACCATATATTTT. It specifies CASSGRVSGNTIYF.

V is TRBV25-1 and J is TRBJ1-2; a weak D match, TRBD1 (6 bases). V shed 3 bases and J shed 11 bases, with 13 bases lying between them. Germline V CDR1 and CDR2: MGHDK, SYGVNS. CDR3 size: 12 residues. The CDR3 bases are TGTGCCAGCAGTGACTCAGGGGCGGGTTACACCTTC. Its translation: CASSDSGAGYTF.

The V and J genes are TRBV5-6 and TRBJ1-2, with TRBD1 matching over 7 bases. The CDR3 spans 14 residues. Germline V CDR1 and CDR2: SGHDT, YYEEEE. J was trimmed by 2 bases and V by 4 bases; bases with no gene match: 5. DNA for the CDR3: TGTGCCAGCAGCGCGGGACAGTTCAACTATGGCTACACCTTC. Its protein is CASSAGQFNYGYTF.

This clone was recorded a few times. The J gene is TRBJ2-7, the V gene TRBV7-9, with D perhaps TRBD2 (6 bases). CDR3 length: 14 residues. Trimming stripped 2 bases from V and 0 bases from J, with 8 bases between. Looked up from germline, CDR1 is SEHNR and CDR2 is FQNEAQ (reference sequence). The DNA of the CDR3 is TGTGCCAGCAGCTTACAGACTAGCTCCTACGAGCAGTACTTC. It yields the protein CASSLQTSSYEQYF.

The chain has TRBV29-1 and TRBJ2-5, with D tentatively TRBD2 (6 bases). This CDR3 has 15 amino acids. The germline CDR1 and CDR2 sequences are SQVTM and ANQGSEA. Trimming removed 1 base at V and 4 bases at J, with 16 bases between. Here the CDR3 reads CSVEGDSGVVETQYF. CDR3 DNA: TGCAGCGTTGAAGGGGATTCGGGAGTAGTAGAGACCCAGTACTTC. Complete variable domain (other parts from reference TRBV29-1 and TRBJ2-5): SAVISQKPSRDICQRGTSLTIQCQVDSQVTMMFWYRQQPGQSLTLIATANQGSEATYESGFVIDKFPISRPNLTFSTLTVSNMSPEDSSIYLCSVEGDSGVVETQYFGPGTRLLVL.

This clone appeared once. This chain links TRBV7-6 with TRBJ2-1; no clear D. CDR1 and CDR2 from the germline V gene are SGHVS and FNYEAQ. CDR3 length equals 11 residues. Trimming removed 6 bases from V and 5 bases from J, with 5 bases in between. In DNA, the CDR3 is TGTGCCAGCAGTCAAGACAATGAGCAGTTCTTC. This codes for CASSQDNEQFF. The variable domain in full, with the rest retrieved from reference TRBV7-6 and TRBJ2-1, is GAGVSQSPRYKVTKRGQDVALRCDPISGHVSLYWYRQALGQGPEFLTYFNYEAQQDKSGLPNDRFSAERPEGSISTLTIQRTEQRDSAMYRCASSQDNEQFFGPGTRLTVL.

The chain combines TRBV6-6 with TRBJ1-5; TRBD1 agrees at 7 bases. The CDR3 has 15 amino acids. V trimming: 6 bases; J trimming: 3 bases; junction bases outside the gene matches: 8. Germline-derived CDR1 and CDR2 are MNHNY and SVGAGI (reference sequence). In nucleotides, the CDR3 is TGTGCCAGCAGCAGGGATGGACAGGACAATCAGCCCCAGCATTTT. It specifies CASSRDGQDNQPQHF.

V gene TRBV9 combines with J gene TRBJ2-2; D may be TRBD2 (5 bases). The ends were cut back, 3 bases at V and 3 bases at J, with 12 bases in the middle. The CDR3 contains 15 residues. From germline, CDR1 is SGDLS and CDR2 YYNGEE. The CDR3 reads CASSGGLVDTGELFF. DNA for the CDR3: TGTGCCAGCAGCGGCGGGCTTGTGGACACCGGGGAGCTGTTTTTT.

The CDR3 spells CASSVEGSLSYNEQFF. The CDR3 DNA reads as TGTGCCAGCAGCGTGGAGGGGTCCCTATCCTACAATGAGCAGTTCTTC. V and J are TRBV9 and TRBJ2-1; tentatively, D is TRBD2 (6 bases). V was trimmed by 2 bases and J by 1 base, leaving 13 bases between them. The CDR3 runs 16 residues. CDR1 and CDR2 from the germline V gene are SGDLS and YYNGEE.

This sequence joins TRBV29-1 and TRBJ2-7; 10 nucleotides match TRBD1. The CDR3 spans 13 residues. Germline values: CDR1 SQVTM, CDR2 ANQGSEA. The V segment lost 8 bases and the J segment 5 bases; nucleotides outside the gene matches: 9. CDR3 DNA: TGCAGCATTCAGACAGGGGGCCGGGACGAGCAGTACTTC. Amino acid sequence: CSIQTGGRDEQYF.

The chain carries TRBV5-1 and TRBJ2-2; 11 bases line up with TRBD1. CDR1 SGHRS and CDR2 YFSETQ come from the germline V gene. The CDR3 contains 15 residues. Trimming removed 9 bases from V and 6 bases from J; junction bases left unmatched: 10. CDR3 sequence reads: CATSGQGDVPGELFF. Here the CDR3 DNA reads TGCGCCACTTCGGGACAGGGGGACGTACCCGGGGAGCTGTTTTTT.

The chain carries TRBV19 and TRBJ2-1, with D hard to call. The CDR3 has 15 amino acids. Trimming left V 0 bases short and J 4 bases short, with 10 bases between. The V gene's germline CDR1 is LNHDA and CDR2 SQIVND (reference sequence). DNA for the CDR3: TGTGCCAGTAGTATAGACCCCCAGAGGTACAATGAGCAGTTCTTC. This gives the protein CASSIDPQRYNEQFF.

This chain connects TRBV6-1 to TRBJ1-2; 7 bases align to TRBD1. J lost 7 bases, V lost 2 bases, and 13 bases had no gene match. Germline V CDR1 and CDR2: MNHNS, SASEGT. This CDR3 is 16 amino acids long. CDR3 loop: CASSEIGTAGKGGYTF. The CDR3 region has the DNA TGTGCCAGCAGTGAAATAGGGACAGCGGGAAAAGGTGGCTACACCTTC.

This rearrangement joins TRBV6-6 to TRBJ2-1, with a possible D match to TRBD2 (5 bases). CDR3 length equals 14 residues. Germline V gives CDR1 MNHNY, CDR2 SVGAGI (reference sequence). Trimming pared 7 bases from V and 7 bases from J, leaving 17 bases between. The CDR3 region has the DNA TGTGCCAGCACCCCGTGGCTAGCTAAGAATGAGCAGTTCTTC. Translating gives CASTPWLAKNEQFF.

V is TRBV27 and J is TRBJ1-2; 7 nucleotides agree with TRBD1. V gave up 5 bases and J gave up 4 bases; unmatched junction bases: 10. The germline CDR1 and CDR2 sequences are MNHEY and SMNVEV (reference sequence). The CDR3 spans 15 residues. The CDR3 DNA follows: TGTGCCAGCAGTGCGACAGGGCTAGCGGGCTATGGCTACACCTTC. It specifies CASSATGLAGYGYTF.

The chain recombines TRBV11-3 with TRBJ2-7; the D gene is possibly TRBD2 (6 bases). The CDR3 is 15 residues long. The V gene lost 1 base and the J gene lost 0 bases, with 10 bases spanning the gap. Per germline, CDR1 SGHNT and CDR2 YENEEA. CDR3: CASSLAGTGSYEQYF. In DNA form, the CDR3 reads TGTGCCAGCAGCTTAGCCGGGACTGGCTCCTACGAGCAGTACTTC.

This chain joins TRBV27 and TRBJ1-4, with a possible D match to TRBD1 (5 bases). This CDR3 has 15 residues. Trimming shortened V by 0 bases and J by 8 bases, and 13 bases separated the two germline ends. The germline gives CDR1 MNHEY, CDR2 SMNVEV (reference sequence). The CDR3 region has the DNA TGTGCCAGCAGTTTATCGACAGCTAGAGGGGAAAAACTGTTTTTT. It encodes CASSLSTARGEKLFF. The whole variable domain, filled in from reference TRBV27 and TRBJ1-4, reads EAQVTQNPRYLITVTGKKLTVTCSQNMNHEYMSWYRQDPGLGLRQIYYSMNVEVTDKGDVPEGYKVSRKEKRNFPLILESPSPNQTSLYFCASSLSTARGEKLFFGSGTQLSVL.

V usage is TRBV11-2 and J usage is TRBJ2-7, with D possibly TRBD1 on 5 matching bases. V was clipped by 5 bases and J by 2 bases, with 16 bases between them. This CDR3 is 15 amino acids long. Germline values: CDR1 SGHAT, CDR2 FQNNGV. DNA for the CDR3: TGTGCCAGCAGCGAGTCAAGGGGCCCTACCTACGAGCAGTACTTC. Translating gives CASSESRGPTYEQYF.

This chain links TRBV4-1 with TRBJ2-2; 8 bases fit TRBD2. J lost 4 bases, V lost 0 bases, and 10 bases had no gene match. This CDR3 has 18 residues. Germline lookup yields CDR1 MGHRA and CDR2 YSYEKL. In DNA form, the CDR3 reads TGCGCCAGCAGCCAAGATGCGGAAAGCGGGAGCGTCACCGGGGAGCTGTTTTTT. Amino acid sequence: CASSQDAESGSVTGELFF.

CDR3 protein: CASGWNEQFF. The CDR3 coding sequence is TGTGCCAGCGGGTGGAATGAGCAGTTCTTC. The rearrangement joins TRBV6-1 to TRBJ2-1; no clear D. Trimming removed 8 bases from V and 7 bases from J, with 6 bases in between. The CDR3 has 10 residues. CDR1 MNHNS and CDR2 SASEGT come from the germline V gene.

The rearrangement uses TRBV7-9 and TRBJ1-3; D perhaps matches TRBD1 (5 bases). Trimming shortened V by 5 bases and J by 3 bases, and 14 bases separated the two germline ends. The V gene's germline CDR1 is SEHNR and CDR2 FQNEAQ (reference sequence). The CDR3 has 15 amino acids. The CDR3 protein is CASSRPGGGGNTIYF. CDR3 DNA sequence: TGTGCCAGCAGCCGGCCGGGGGGTGGTGGAAACACCATATATTTT.

This chain links TRBV30 with TRBJ2-7; TRBD2 matches at 7 bases. This CDR3 is 16 amino acids long. Germline values: CDR1 GTSNPN, CDR2 SVGIG (reference sequence). Unmatched junction bases numbered 9, after V lost 0 bases and J lost 1 base. In nucleotides, the CDR3 is TGTGCCTGGAGTGTACGGGGGGTCTCGCCTTCCTACGAGCAGTACTTC. It encodes CAWSVRGVSPSYEQYF.

This chain connects TRBV7-2 to TRBJ2-2; 7 positions match TRBD2. This CDR3 comprises 16 residues. Germline V gene lookup returns CDR1 SGHTA and CDR2 FQGNSA. The V gene end was trimmed by 5 bases and the J gene end by 4 bases; junction bases not matched to a gene: 10. This CDR3 is CASSLPWGEGTGELFF. The CDR3 DNA reads TGTGCCAGCAGCCTCCCCTGGGGGGAGGGCACCGGGGAGCTGTTTTTT.

The chain has TRBV19 and TRBJ2-3, with 11 bases that match TRBD2. The CDR3 is made up of 14 amino acids. The V gene end was trimmed by 7 bases and the J gene end by 2 bases; junction bases not matched to a gene: 2. Germline CDR1 is LNHDA and CDR2 is SQIVND (reference sequence). The CDR3 loop reads CASMTSGITDTQYF. The CDR3 nucleotides read TGTGCCAGTATGACTAGCGGGATCACAGATACGCAGTATTTT.

The V gene is TRBV7-2, the J gene TRBJ2-2, with TRBD1 matching 8 bases. Germline assignment: CDR1 SGHTA and CDR2 FQGNSA. V was pared by 4 bases and J by 4 bases, with 5 bases of the junction left unmatched. CDR3 length: 15 residues. The CDR3: CASSSRGPSTGELFF. The CDR3, as DNA: TGTGCCAGCAGCTCCAGGGGGCCGAGCACCGGGGAGCTGTTTTTT.

This clone was seen only a few times. V usage is TRBV2 and J usage is TRBJ1-2; TRBD1 is a possible D gene (6 bases). V gave up 6 bases and J gave up 3 bases, with 8 bases separating them. This CDR3 comprises 12 residues. Germline lookup yields CDR1 SNHLY and CDR2 FYNNEI. The CDR3 nucleotides read TGTGCCAGCAGGGAGGGGGACTATGGCTACACCTTC. Translation gives CASREGDYGYTF.

The V gene is TRBV20-1, the J gene TRBJ2-1, with unresolved D. CDR1 and CDR2 (germline): DFQATT, SNEGSKA (reference sequence). The CDR3 consists of 11 residues. V lost 4 bases and J lost 10, with 11 bases in between. For the CDR3, the DNA is TGCAGTGCTACACACAGACCCGAGCAGTTCTTC. Translating gives CSATHRPEQFF.